This is a list of T cell receptor beta chains from one sample in a study of blood T cell repertoires in COVID-19. The repertoire was sequenced with immunoSEQ multiplex PCR; TCRdb's copy has only in-frame clones and lacks some. The data show about 160,000 clones, roughly 88% seen once. Material: PBMCs or T cells enriched from blood (not recorded which). The receptors were gathered from a woman in her forties or fifties who had recovered from COVID-19. CDR3s include the opening cysteine and the closing phenylalanine or tryptophan. The order of the fields is CDR3 DNA, CDR3 protein, CDR3 length, clone size, J gene, V gene, D gene. A D gene is named only where the DNA matches it firmly. Some rows have no size entry. The others give once, few or many, or a class for an expanded clone.

cdr3_nt: TGTGCCAGCAAACCGGGACTAGCGGGGACCCGCACAGATACGCAGTATTTT
cdr3_aa: CASKPGLAGTRTDTQYF
cdr3_length: 17
clone_size: -
j_call: TRBJ2-3
v_call: TRBV27
d_call: TRBD2

cdr3_nt: TGTGCCAGCAGCCACCGGGACAGGAGTCCCGGTGGGCAGTTCTTC
cdr3_aa: CASSHRDRSPGGQFF
cdr3_length: 15
clone_size: -
j_call: TRBJ2-1
v_call: TRBV5-6
d_call: TRBD1

cdr3_nt: TGTGCCAGTAGTATGCCCCCCGACAGGGCTTATGGCTACACCTTC
cdr3_aa: CASSMPPDRAYGYTF
cdr3_length: 15
clone_size: -
j_call: TRBJ1-2
v_call: TRBV19
d_call: TRBD1

cdr3_nt: TGTGCCAGCAGCTCCGGGGGGGGTTCCACAGATACGCAGTATTTT
cdr3_aa: CASSSGGGSTDTQYF
cdr3_length: 15
clone_size: -
j_call: TRBJ2-3
v_call: TRBV13
d_call: TRBD2

cdr3_nt: TGTGCCAGCAGCTACAGGGGAACTAATGAAAAACTGTTTTTT
cdr3_aa: CASSYRGTNEKLFF
cdr3_length: 14
clone_size: -
j_call: TRBJ1-4
v_call: TRBV7-9
d_call: TRBD1

cdr3_nt: TGTGCCAGCAGCCCGGATGGACAGCCGGGGACAGCTTTCTTT
cdr3_aa: CASSPDGQPGTAFF
cdr3_length: 14
clone_size: -
j_call: TRBJ1-1
v_call: TRBV3-1/TRBV3-2
d_call: -

cdr3_nt: TGTGCCAGCAGCCAACGAGCGGGGGCTCTCACCGGGGAGCTGTTTTTT
cdr3_aa: CASSQRAGALTGELFF
cdr3_length: 16
clone_size: -
j_call: TRBJ2-2
v_call: TRBV7-2
d_call: TRBD2

cdr3_nt: TGCAGCGTTCTAACAGATACGCAGTATTTT
cdr3_aa: CSVLTDTQYF
cdr3_length: 10
clone_size: -
j_call: TRBJ2-3
v_call: TRBV29-1
d_call: -

cdr3_nt: TGTGCCGGAACGAGGGACAGCTTTGAAAAACTGTTTTTT
cdr3_aa: CAGTRDSFEKLFF
cdr3_length: 13
clone_size: few
j_call: TRBJ1-4
v_call: TRBV2
d_call: TRBD1

cdr3_nt: TGTGCCAGCAGTGACCGGACAGTGGGTAATGAAAAACTGTTTTTT
cdr3_aa: CASSDRTVGNEKLFF
cdr3_length: 15
clone_size: -
j_call: TRBJ1-4
v_call: TRBV2
d_call: -

cdr3_nt: TGTGCCAGCAGCCCTACATCCCTAGCGGGGGGCTCAGATACGCAGTATTTT
cdr3_aa: CASSPTSLAGGSDTQYF
cdr3_length: 17
clone_size: -
j_call: TRBJ2-3
v_call: TRBV11-3
d_call: TRBD2

cdr3_nt: TGTGCCAGCAGCCAAGTGGGTAGACTGACTAATGAGCAGTTCTTC
cdr3_aa: CASSQVGRLTNEQFF
cdr3_length: 15
clone_size: -
j_call: TRBJ2-1
v_call: TRBV14
d_call: -

cdr3_nt: TGTGCCAGCAGAAGGGTAGGGGCGGACGGGGAGCTGTTTTTT
cdr3_aa: CASRRVGADGELFF
cdr3_length: 14
clone_size: -
j_call: TRBJ2-2
v_call: TRBV5-4
d_call: -

cdr3_nt: TGTGCCAGCAGTCAACAGGGGCAGCAGTTCTTC
cdr3_aa: CASSQQGQQFF
cdr3_length: 11
clone_size: -
j_call: TRBJ2-1
v_call: TRBV12-3/TRBV12-4
d_call: TRBD1

cdr3_nt: TGCGCCAGCAGCCTCCCTGGGCTCCCCACCTTC
cdr3_aa: CASSLPGLPTF
cdr3_length: 11
clone_size: -
j_call: TRBJ1-2
v_call: TRBV5-1
d_call: -

cdr3_nt: TGTGCCAGCAGCTTGGGCAGGTTACTCACAGATACGCAGTATTTT
cdr3_aa: CASSLGRLLTDTQYF
cdr3_length: 15
clone_size: once
j_call: TRBJ2-3
v_call: TRBV5-8
d_call: -

cdr3_nt: TGTGCCACCAGAGGGGGTCAGGACCAGCCCCAGCATTTT
cdr3_aa: CATRGGQDQPQHF
cdr3_length: 13
clone_size: few
j_call: TRBJ1-5
v_call: TRBV24-1
d_call: -

cdr3_nt: TGCAGCGCCCAGAGGGAGGGGGGGGCCAAAAACATTCAGTACTTC
cdr3_aa: CSAQREGGAKNIQYF
cdr3_length: 15
clone_size: -
j_call: TRBJ2-4
v_call: TRBV29-1
d_call: -

cdr3_nt: TGTGCCAGCAGCCAAGGGGGGGGTAAGGTATCGGATACGCAGTATTTT
cdr3_aa: CASSQGGGKVSDTQYF
cdr3_length: 16
clone_size: -
j_call: TRBJ2-3
v_call: TRBV3-1/TRBV3-2
d_call: TRBD2

cdr3_nt: TGCGCCAGCAGCACTAGGGCTGCAACTAATGAAAAACTGTTTTTT
cdr3_aa: CASSTRAATNEKLFF
cdr3_length: 15
clone_size: -
j_call: TRBJ1-4
v_call: TRBV5-1
d_call: -

cdr3_nt: TGTGCCAGCAGCCTCTGGCAGGGGTGGGGGAATCAGCCCCAGCATTTT
cdr3_aa: CASSLWQGWGNQPQHF
cdr3_length: 16
clone_size: -
j_call: TRBJ1-5
v_call: TRBV13
d_call: -

cdr3_nt: TGTGCCAGCAGCCCTGGGGGGGCTGGGGCCAACGTCCTGACTTTC
cdr3_aa: CASSPGGAGANVLTF
cdr3_length: 15
clone_size: -
j_call: TRBJ2-6
v_call: TRBV6-2/TRBV6-3
d_call: TRBD2